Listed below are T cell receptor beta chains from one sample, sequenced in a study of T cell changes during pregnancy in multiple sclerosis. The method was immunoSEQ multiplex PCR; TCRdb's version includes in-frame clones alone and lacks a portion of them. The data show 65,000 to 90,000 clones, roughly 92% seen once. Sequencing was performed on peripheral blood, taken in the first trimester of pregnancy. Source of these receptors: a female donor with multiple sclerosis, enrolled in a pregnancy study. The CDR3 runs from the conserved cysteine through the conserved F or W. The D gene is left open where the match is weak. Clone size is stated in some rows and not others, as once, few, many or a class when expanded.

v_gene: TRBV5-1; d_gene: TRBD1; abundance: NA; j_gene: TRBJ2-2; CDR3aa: CASSQGTGNTGELFF; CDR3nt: TGCGCCAGCAGCCAGGGGACAGGGAACACCGGGGAGCTGTTTTTT
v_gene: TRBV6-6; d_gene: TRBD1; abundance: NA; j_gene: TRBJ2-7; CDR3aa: CASSYPGQGIYEQYF; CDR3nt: TGTGCCAGCAGTTACCCGGGACAGGGGATTTACGAGCAGTACTTC
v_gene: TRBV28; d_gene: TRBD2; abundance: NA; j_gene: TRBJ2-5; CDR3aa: CASTSGTSQETQYF; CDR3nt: TGTGCCAGCACCTCCGGGACTAGCCAAGAGACCCAGTACTTC
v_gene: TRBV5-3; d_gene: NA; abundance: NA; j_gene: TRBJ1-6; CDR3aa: CARSSHGKNSPLHF; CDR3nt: TGTGCCAGAAGTTCTCACGGTAAAAATTCACCCCTCCACTTT
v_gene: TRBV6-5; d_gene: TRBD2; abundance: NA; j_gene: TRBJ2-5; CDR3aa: CASSYRLAGGPKTQYF; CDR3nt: TGTGCCAGCAGTTACCGCCTGGCGGGGGGGCCGAAGACCCAGTACTTC
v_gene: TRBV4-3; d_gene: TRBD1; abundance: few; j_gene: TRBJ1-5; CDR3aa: CASSPRTGNQPQHF; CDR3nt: TGCGCCAGCAGCCCCCGGACAGGGAATCAGCCCCAGCATTTT
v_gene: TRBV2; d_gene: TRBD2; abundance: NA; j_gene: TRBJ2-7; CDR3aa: CASRRLAGGPYEQYF; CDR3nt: TGTGCCAGCAGGCGGCTAGCGGGAGGGCCCTACGAGCAGTACTTC
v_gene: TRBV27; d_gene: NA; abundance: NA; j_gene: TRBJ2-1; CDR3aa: CASSLALNSYNEQFF; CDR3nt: TGTGCCAGCAGTCTAGCCCTAAATTCTTACAATGAGCAGTTCTTC
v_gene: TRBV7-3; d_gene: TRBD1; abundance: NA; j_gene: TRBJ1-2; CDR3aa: CASSLTGTGTSYGYTF; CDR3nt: TGTGCCAGCAGCTTGACCGGGACAGGGACGTCCTATGGCTACACCTTC
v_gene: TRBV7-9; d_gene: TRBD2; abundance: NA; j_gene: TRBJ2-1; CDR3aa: CASNLAGDLFF; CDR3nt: TGTGCCAGCAACCTAGCGGGAGATTTGTTCTTC
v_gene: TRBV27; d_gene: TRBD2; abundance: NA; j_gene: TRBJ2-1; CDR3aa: CASSPGLAGVYNEQFF; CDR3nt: TGTGCCAGCAGTCCCGGACTAGCGGGAGTTTACAATGAGCAGTTCTTC
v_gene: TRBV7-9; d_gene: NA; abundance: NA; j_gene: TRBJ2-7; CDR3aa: CASSLKDNSYEQYF; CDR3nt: TGTGCCAGCAGCTTAAAGGACAACTCCTACGAGCAGTACTTC
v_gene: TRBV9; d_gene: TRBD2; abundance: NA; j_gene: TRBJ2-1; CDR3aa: CASSVGTSGNNEQFF; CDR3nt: TGTGCCAGCAGCGTAGGGACTAGCGGTAACAATGAGCAGTTCTTC
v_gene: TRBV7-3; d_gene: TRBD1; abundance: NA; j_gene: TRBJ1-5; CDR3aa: CASSLGRTGVNQPQHF; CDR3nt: TGTGCCAGCAGCTTGGGTAGAACAGGGGTCAATCAGCCCCAGCATTTT
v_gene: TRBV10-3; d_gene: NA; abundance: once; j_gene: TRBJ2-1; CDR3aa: CAISMGQGGEQFF; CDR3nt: TGTGCCATCAGTATGGGACAAGGGGGTGAGCAGTTCTTC
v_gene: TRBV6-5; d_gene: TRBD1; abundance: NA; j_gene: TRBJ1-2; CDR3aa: CASSYGTGVSGYTF; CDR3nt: TGTGCCAGCAGTTACGGGACAGGGGTTTCTGGCTACACCTTC
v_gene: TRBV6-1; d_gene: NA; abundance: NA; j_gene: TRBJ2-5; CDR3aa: CASSELFQGETQYF; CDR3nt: TGTGCCAGCAGTGAATTATTCCAGGGAGAGACCCAGTACTTC
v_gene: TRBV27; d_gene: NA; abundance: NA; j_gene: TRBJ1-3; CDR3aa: CASRDSTGNTIYF; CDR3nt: TGTGCCAGCAGGGACAGTACTGGAAACACCATATATTTT
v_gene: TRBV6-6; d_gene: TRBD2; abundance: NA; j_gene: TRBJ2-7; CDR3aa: CASSYLQGGAEQYF; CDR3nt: TGTGCCAGCAGTTACCTTCAGGGAGGGGCCGAGCAGTACTTC
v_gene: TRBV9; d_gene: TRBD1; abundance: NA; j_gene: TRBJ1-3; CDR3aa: CASSGQGTFGNTIYF; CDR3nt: TGTGCCAGCAGCGGACAGGGGACTTTTGGAAACACCATATATTTT
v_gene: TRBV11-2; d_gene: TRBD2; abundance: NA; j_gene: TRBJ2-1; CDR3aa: CASSLGTSGTYNEQFF; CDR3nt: TGTGCCAGCAGCTTAGGGACTAGCGGAACCTACAATGAGCAGTTCTTC
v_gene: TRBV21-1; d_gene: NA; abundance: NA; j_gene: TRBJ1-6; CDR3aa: CASSKAVREYNSPLHF; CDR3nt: TGTGCCAGCAGCAAAGCGGTCAGGGAATATAATTCACCCCTCCACTTT
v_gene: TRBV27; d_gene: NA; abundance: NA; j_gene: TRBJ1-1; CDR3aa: CASRKQGSDTEAFF; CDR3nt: TGTGCCAGCAGGAAACAGGGTTCGGACACTGAAGCTTTCTTT
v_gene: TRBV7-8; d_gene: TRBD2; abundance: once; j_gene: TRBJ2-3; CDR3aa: CASSVVGSGSTDTQYF; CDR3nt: TGTGCCAGCAGCGTCGTGGGTAGCGGGAGTACAGATACGCAGTATTTT
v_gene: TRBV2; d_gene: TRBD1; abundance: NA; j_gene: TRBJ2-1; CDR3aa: CASSEGGTGTLWGNEQFF; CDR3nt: TGTGCCAGCAGTGAGGGGGGGACAGGGACCCTCTGGGGGAATGAGCAGTTCTTC
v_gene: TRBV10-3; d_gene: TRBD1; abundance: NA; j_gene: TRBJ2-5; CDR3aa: CAISVQGAETQYF; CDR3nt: TGTGCCATCAGCGTCCAGGGGGCGGAGACCCAGTACTTC
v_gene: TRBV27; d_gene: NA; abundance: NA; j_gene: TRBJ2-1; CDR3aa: CASSPGRSRVNEQFF; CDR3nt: TGTGCCAGCTCACCAGGCAGGTCCAGGGTCAATGAGCAGTTCTTC
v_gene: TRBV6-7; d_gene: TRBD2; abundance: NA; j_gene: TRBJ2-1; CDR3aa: CASSYPRTSGSSYNEQFF; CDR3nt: TGTGCCAGCAGTTACCCGCGAACTAGCGGGAGCTCCTACAATGAGCAGTTCTTC
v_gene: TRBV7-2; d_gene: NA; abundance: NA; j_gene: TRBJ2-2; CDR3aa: CASSPGQTNTGELFF; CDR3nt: TGTGCCAGCAGCCCCGGACAGACGAACACCGGGGAGCTGTTTTTT
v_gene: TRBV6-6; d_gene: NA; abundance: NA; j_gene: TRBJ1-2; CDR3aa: CASSRPGGNYGYTF; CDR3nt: TGTGCCAGCAGCCGGCCGGGGGGCAACTATGGCTACACCTTC
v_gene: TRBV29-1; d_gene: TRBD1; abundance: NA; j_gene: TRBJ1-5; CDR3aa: CSVGTGLAQPQHF; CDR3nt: TGCAGCGTAGGGACAGGGTTAGCCCAGCCCCAGCATTTT
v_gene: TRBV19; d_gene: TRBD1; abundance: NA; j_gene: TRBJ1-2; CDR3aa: CASTGQGTPLNYGYTF; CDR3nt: TGTGCCAGTACCGGACAGGGGACCCCTCTTAACTATGGCTACACCTTC
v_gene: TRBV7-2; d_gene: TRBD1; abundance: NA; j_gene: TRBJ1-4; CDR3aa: CASSAGQGVFGEKLFF; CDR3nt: TGTGCCAGCAGCGCGGGACAGGGGGTTTTTGGGGAAAAACTGTTTTTT
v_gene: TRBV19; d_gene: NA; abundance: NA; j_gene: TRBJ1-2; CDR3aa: CASSAPGYGYTF; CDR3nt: TGTGCCAGTAGTGCCCCAGGGTATGGCTACACCTTC
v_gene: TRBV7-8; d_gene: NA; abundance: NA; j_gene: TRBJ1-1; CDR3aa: CASSLARVTEAFF; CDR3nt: TGTGCCAGCAGCTTAGCACGGGTGACTGAAGCTTTCTTT
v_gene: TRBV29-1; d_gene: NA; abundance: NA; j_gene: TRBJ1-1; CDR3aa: CSVSTTEAFF; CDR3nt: TGCAGTGTGTCTACGACAGAAGCTTTCTTT
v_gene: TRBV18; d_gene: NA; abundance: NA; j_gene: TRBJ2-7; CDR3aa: CASSPKTGTYEQYF; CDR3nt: TGTGCCAGCTCACCTAAGACAGGAACCTACGAGCAGTACTTC
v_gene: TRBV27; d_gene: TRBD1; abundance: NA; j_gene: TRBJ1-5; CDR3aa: CASSLRGTAHQPQHF; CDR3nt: TGTGCCAGCAGTTTAAGGGGGACAGCCCATCAGCCCCAGCATTTT
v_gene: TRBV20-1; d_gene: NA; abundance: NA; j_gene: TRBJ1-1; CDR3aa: CSARGNTEAFF; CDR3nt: TGCAGTGCTCGGGGGAACACTGAAGCTTTCTTT
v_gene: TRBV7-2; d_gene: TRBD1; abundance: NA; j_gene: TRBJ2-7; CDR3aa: CASRVTGGSYEQYF; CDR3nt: TGTGCCAGCAGGGTGACAGGGGGCTCCTACGAGCAGTACTTC
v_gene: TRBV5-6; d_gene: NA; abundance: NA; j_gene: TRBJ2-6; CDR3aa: CASSSGLPGANVLTF; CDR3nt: TGTGCCAGCAGCTCAGGTCTCCCTGGGGCCAACGTCCTGACTTTC
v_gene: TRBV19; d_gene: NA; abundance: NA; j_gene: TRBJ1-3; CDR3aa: CASSITSGSGNTIYF; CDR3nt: TGTGCCAGTAGTATTACGTCGGGGTCTGGAAACACCATATATTTT
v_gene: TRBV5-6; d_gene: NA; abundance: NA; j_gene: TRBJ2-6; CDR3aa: CASSLPGTGAFSGANVLTF; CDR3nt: TGTGCCAGCAGCCTCCCCGGCACAGGAGCCTTCTCTGGGGCCAACGTCCTGACTTTC
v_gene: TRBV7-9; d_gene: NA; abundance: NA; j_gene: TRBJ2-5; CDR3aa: CASSLEHSSIETQYF; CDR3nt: TGTGCCAGCAGCTTAGAGCACAGTAGTATCGAGACCCAGTACTTC
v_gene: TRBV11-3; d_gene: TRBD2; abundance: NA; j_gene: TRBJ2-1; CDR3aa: CASSLSLAGEQFF; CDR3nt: TGTGCCAGCAGCTTATCCCTAGCGGGTGAGCAGTTCTTC
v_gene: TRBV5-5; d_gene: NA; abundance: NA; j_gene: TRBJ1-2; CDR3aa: CASSLYIYGYTF; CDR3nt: TGTGCCAGCAGCTTGTATATTTATGGCTACACCTTC
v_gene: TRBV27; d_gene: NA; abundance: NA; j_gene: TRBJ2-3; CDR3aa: CASSLNWQTDTQYF; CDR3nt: TGTGCCAGCAGTTTAAATTGGCAGACAGATACGCAGTATTTT
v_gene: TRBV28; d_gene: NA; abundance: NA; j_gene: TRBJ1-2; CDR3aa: CASISTAMDYTF; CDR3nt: TGTGCCAGCATTTCGACAGCAATGGACTACACCTTC